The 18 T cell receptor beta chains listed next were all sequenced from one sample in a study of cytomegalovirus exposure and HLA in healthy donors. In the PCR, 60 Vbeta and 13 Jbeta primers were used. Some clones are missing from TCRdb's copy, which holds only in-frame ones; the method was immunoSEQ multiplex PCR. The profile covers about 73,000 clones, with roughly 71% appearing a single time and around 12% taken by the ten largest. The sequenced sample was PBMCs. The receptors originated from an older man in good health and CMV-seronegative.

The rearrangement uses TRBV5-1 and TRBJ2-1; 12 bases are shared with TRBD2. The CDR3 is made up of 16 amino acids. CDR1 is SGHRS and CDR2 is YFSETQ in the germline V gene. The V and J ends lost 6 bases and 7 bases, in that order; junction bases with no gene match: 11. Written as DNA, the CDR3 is TGCGCCAGCATCCCGGGAAGGACTAGCGGGGCTAATGAGCAGTTCTTC. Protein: CASIPGRTSGANEQFF.

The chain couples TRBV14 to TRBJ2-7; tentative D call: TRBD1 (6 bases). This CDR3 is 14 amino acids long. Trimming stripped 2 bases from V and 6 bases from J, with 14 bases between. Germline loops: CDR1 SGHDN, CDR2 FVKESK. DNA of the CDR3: TGTGCCAGCAGCCAAACTACAGGGCCGGGCGAGCAGTACTTC. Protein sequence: CASSQTTGPGEQYF.

CDR3: CASAAAKGEKLFF. The CDR3 nucleotides are TGTGCCAGCGCAGCCGCGAAGGGGGAAAAACTGTTTTTT. The chain combines TRBV7-6 with TRBJ1-4, with a possible D match to TRBD1 (5 bases). V lost 8 bases and J 8 bases, leaving 15 bases between the germline ends. This CDR3 has 13 amino acids. Germline CDR1 reads SGHVS; CDR2 reads FNYEAQ.

CDR3 DNA sequence: TGTGCCAGCAGCTTAGGGGACAGGGGGCAAGACTACGAGCAGTACTTC. Its translation is CASSLGDRGQDYEQYF. The rearrangement links TRBV13 to TRBJ2-7, with TRBD1 matching 11 bases. With V trimmed by 0 bases and J by 3 bases, 4 bases remained unmatched. This CDR3 region has 16 residues. The germline CDR1 and CDR2 sequences are PRHDT and FYEKMQ (reference sequence).

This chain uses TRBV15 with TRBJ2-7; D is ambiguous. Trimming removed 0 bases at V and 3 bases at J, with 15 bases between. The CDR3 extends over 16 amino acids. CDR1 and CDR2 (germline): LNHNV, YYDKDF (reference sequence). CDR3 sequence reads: CATSRDGAIPFYEQYF. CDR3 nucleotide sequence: TGTGCCACCAGCAGAGATGGAGCAATACCATTCTACGAGCAGTACTTC.

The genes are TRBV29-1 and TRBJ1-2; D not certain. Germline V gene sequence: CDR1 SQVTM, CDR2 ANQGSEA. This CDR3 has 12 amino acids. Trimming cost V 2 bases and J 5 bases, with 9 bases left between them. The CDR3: CSVERAPYGYTF. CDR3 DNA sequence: TGCAGCGTTGAAAGAGCCCCTTATGGCTACACCTTC.

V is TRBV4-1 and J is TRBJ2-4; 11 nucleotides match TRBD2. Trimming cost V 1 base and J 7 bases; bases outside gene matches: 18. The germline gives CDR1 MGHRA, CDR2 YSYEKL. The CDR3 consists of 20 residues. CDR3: CASSQVAQVIAGGPWNIQYF. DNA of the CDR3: TGCGCCAGCAGCCAAGTGGCGCAGGTCATAGCGGGGGGGCCTTGGAACATTCAGTACTTC.

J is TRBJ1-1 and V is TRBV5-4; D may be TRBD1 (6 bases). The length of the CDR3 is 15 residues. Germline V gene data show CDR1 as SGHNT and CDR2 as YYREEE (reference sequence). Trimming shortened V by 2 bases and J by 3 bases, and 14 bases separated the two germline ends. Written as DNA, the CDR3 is TGTGCCAGCAGCTTCAAAACCAGGGGTGACACTGAAGCTTTCTTT. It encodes CASSFKTRGDTEAFF.

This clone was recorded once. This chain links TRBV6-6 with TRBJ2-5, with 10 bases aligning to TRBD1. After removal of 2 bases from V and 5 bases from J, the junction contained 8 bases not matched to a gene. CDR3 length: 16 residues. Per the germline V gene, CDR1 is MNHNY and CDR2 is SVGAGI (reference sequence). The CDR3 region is CASSYEGQGQEETQYF. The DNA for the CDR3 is TGTGCCAGCAGTTACGAGGGACAGGGGCAAGAGGAGACCCAGTACTTC.

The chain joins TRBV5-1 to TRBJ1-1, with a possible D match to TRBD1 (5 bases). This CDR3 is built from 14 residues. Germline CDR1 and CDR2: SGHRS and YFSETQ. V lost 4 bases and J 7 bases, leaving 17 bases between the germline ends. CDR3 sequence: CASSPSWGGDEAFF. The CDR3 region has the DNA TGCGCCAGCAGCCCAAGCTGGGGGGGAGATGAAGCTTTCTTT. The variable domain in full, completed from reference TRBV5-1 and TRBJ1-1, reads KAGVTQTPRYLIKTRGQQVTLSCSPISGHRSVSWYQQTPGQGLQFLFEYFSETQRNKGNFPGRFSGRQFSNSRSEMNVSTLELGDSALYLCASSPSWGGDEAFFGQGTRLTVV.

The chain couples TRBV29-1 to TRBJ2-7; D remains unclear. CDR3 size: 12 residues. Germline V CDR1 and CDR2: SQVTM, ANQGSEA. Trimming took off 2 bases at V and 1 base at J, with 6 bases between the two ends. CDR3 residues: CSVESFSYEQYF. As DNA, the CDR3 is TGCAGCGTTGAATCATTTTCCTACGAGCAGTACTTC.

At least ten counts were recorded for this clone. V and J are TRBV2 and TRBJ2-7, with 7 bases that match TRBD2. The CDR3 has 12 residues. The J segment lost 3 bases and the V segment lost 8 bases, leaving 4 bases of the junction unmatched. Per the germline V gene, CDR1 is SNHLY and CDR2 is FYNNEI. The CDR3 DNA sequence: TGTGCCAGCGGGACTAAAAACTACGAGCAGTACTTC. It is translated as CASGTKNYEQYF. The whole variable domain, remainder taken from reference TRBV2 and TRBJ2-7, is EPEVTQTPSHQVTQMGQEVILRCVPISNHLYFYWYRQILGQKVEFLVSFYNNEISEKSEIFDDQFSVERPDGSNFTLKIRSTKLEDSAMYFCASGTKNYEQYFGPGTRLTVT.

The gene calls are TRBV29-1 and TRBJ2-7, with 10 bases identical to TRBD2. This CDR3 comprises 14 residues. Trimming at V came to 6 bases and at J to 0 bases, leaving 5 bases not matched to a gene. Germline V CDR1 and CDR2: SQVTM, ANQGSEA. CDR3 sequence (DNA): TGCAGCGTAACCGGGACTAGCGACTCCTACGAGCAGTACTTC. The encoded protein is CSVTGTSDSYEQYF.

CDR3: CASSESLLGVQNEKLFF. The CDR3 nucleotides are TGTGCCAGCAGTGAAAGTCTGCTAGGGGTCCAAAATGAAAAACTGTTTTTT. The rearrangement joins TRBV6-1 to TRBJ1-4; D possibly corresponds to TRBD1 (5 bases). The germline CDR1 and CDR2 sequences are MNHNS and SASEGT. The V and J ends lost 2 bases and 5 bases respectively, with 18 bases between them. This CDR3 spans 17 amino acids.

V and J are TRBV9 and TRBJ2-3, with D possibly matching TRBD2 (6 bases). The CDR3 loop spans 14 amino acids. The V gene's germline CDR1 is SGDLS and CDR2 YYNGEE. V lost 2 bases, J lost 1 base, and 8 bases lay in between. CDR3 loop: CASSVAGRTDTQYF. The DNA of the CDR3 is TGTGCCAGCAGCGTGGCGGGGCGCACAGATACGCAGTATTTT.

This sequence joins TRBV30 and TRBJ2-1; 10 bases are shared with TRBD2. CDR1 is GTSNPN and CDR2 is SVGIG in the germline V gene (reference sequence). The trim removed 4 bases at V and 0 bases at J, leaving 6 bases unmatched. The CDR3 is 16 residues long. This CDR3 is CAWNSGRTISYNEQFF. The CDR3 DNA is TGTGCCTGGAATAGCGGGAGGACGATCTCCTACAATGAGCAGTTCTTC.

CDR3 residues: CASRQGAPHEQYF. The DNA of the CDR3 is TGTGCCAGCAGACAGGGGGCCCCTCACGAGCAGTACTTC. The V gene is TRBV7-2, the J gene TRBJ2-7; 9 bases line up with TRBD1. The CDR3 sequence is 13 residues long. Trimming removed 6 bases from V and 5 bases from J; junction bases left unmatched: 5. The V gene's germline CDR1 is SGHTA and CDR2 FQGNSA.

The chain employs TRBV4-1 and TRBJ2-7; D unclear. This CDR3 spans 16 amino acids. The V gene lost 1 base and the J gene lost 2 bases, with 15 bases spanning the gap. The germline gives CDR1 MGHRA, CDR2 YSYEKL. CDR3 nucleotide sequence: TGCGCCAGCAGCCAAGCGTCCCAGGTAACCACCTACGAGCAGTACTTC. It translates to CASSQASQVTTYEQYF.